The sample holds a few counts of the clone carrying this T cell receptor beta chain. The antigen is not known. Tagging with unique molecular identifiers was applied to individual cDNA molecules. TCRdb passed the 5' RACE reads through MiXCR, listing each CDR3 protein once. The data hold 25,000 or so distinct CDR3 sequences, with 4.5% to 7% observed a single time. The CDR3 extends over 14 amino acids. Trimming shortened V by 6 bases and J by 1 base, and 11 bases separated the two germline ends. The data are from a study of early T cells in non-severe SARS-CoV-2 infection. Study as a whole: Chains from this unsorted whole-blood bulk RNA could not be paired.

Whole-study results and caveats: Anti-spike CD8 specificities were favored by VDJdb matching, whose results missed private and CD4 specificities.

The receptor was derived from an adult who was a healthcare worker with PCR-confirmed SARS-CoV-2 infection or an uninfected control (not recorded which). The sequenced material came from whole blood. This chain links TRBV12-3 or TRBV12-4 with TRBJ2-3; D remains unclear. CDR3 protein: CASRVGLGTDTQYF. The CDR3 bases are TGTGCCAGCAGGGTGGGTTTAGGCACAGATACGCAGTATTTT.